The T cell receptor beta chain under discussion was sequenced for a study of blood T cells in healthy people across ages. No fewer than 7 million PBMCs went into each sample. The CDR3 totals 15 residues. V was cut by 4 bases and J by 4 bases, with 16 bases left in between. The germline V gene encodes CDR1 LGHNA and CDR2 YSLEER. This clonotype was counted a few times. A J-beta primer mix and a sample-barcoded 5' primer were used in a second PCR of roughly 7 to 12 cycles. TCRdb re-called the 5' RACE reads with MiXCR, one entry per CDR3 protein. Among around 990,000 distinct CDR3 sequences listed, almost 25% were seen once. These data were also filed under a second study, of T cells of mothers and their children. That study adds: In this cohort, donors were three healthy Caucasian mothers plus their six children. Slightly higher but non-significant overlap marked related mother-child pairs versus unrelated pairs.

Sequences were obtained from blood. V usage is TRBV4-3 and J usage is TRBJ2-5, with a possible D match to TRBD1 (6 bases). This clonotype was sampled from a girl aged 2-10 years in good health. Here the CDR3 reads CASSPRTAVGETQYF. Written as DNA, the CDR3 is TGCGCCAGCAGCCCGAGGACAGCAGTTGGAGAGACCCAGTACTTC.